This T cell receptor (beta chain) was documented in a study of long-term antiretroviral therapy in people with HIV. The assay, immunoSEQ v3.0, was run at survey level. Method: immunoSEQ multiplex PCR; TCRdb's copy keeps in-frame clones and lacks some. The table lists tens of thousands of clones, 80% to 90% of them singletons, with about 3.5% in the top ten. Trimming stripped 4 bases from V and 2 bases from J, with 6 bases between. Per germline, CDR1 SGHVS and CDR2 FQNEAQ. The CDR3 has 13 residues. The source was unsorted PBMCs, collected 2.6 years after starting antiretroviral therapy. The clonotype was recovered from a woman between 50 and 59 years old with HIV. V is TRBV7-8 and J is TRBJ1-5; D not certain. This chain's CDR3 is CASSYDGNQPQHF. The CDR3 DNA is TGTGCCAGCAGCTACGATGGCAATCAGCCCCAGCATTTT.